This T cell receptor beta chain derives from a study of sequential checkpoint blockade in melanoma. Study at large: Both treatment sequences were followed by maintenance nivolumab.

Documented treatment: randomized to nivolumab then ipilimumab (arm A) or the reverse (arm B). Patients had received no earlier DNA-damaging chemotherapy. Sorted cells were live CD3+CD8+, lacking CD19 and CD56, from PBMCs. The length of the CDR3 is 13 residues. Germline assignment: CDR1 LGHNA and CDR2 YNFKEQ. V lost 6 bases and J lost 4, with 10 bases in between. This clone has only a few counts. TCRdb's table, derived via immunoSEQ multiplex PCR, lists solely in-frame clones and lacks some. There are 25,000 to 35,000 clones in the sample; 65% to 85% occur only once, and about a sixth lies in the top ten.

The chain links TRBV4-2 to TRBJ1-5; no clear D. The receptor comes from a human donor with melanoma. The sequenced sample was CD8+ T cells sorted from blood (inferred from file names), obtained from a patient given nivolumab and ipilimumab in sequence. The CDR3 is CASSLDWNQPQHF. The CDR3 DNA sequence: TGTGCCAGCAGTTTAGACTGGAATCAGCCCCAGCATTTT.